This T cell receptor beta chain was found in a study of technical replicates of blood from a handful of donors (dated by TCRdb to the late 2010s). Regarding this clone: Its antigen remains undetermined. No base qualities exist here, and no much larger clone lies one base off it.

Libraries were made using the immunoSEQ multiplex PCR assay. TCRdb carries this immuneACCESS record with in-frame sequences only. Its versions omit some clonotypes, under half of them owing to an unresolved V gene in the studies checked, with the rest unexplained. This sample comprises roughly 87,000 clones, around 90% of them detected only once. The top ten clones comprise 0.39% of the sample. This clonotype originated in a human donor in good health. Sequences were obtained from T cells isolated from PBMCs.

The DNA sequence follows: TGTGCCAGCAGCTGGGGACTAGCGGGAGTTAAAGAGACCCAGTACTTC. Its translation is CASSWGLAGVKETQYF. The rearranged segments are TRBV7-6 and TRBJ2-5; the central 14 bases match TRBD2. Per the germline V gene, SGHVS is the CDR1 and FNYEAQ is the CDR2. Germline trimming amounts to 4 bases on V and 3 bases on J, with 4 as the count of junction bases outside the gene matches. The CDR3 runs 16 residues from the cysteine to the phenylalanine. Of all the DNA, just the CDR3 is kept, 48 bases in frame from base 1.